The rows below give T cell receptor beta chains drawn from one sample of a study of HIV-infected patients and healthy controls. From the 5' RACE reads, TCRdb called clonotypes with MiXCR, one entry per CDR3 protein. The data show roughly 11,000 distinct CDR3 sequences, around 5% seen once. The sequenced sample was blood. The receptors stem from an adult in good health. CDR3s include the opening cysteine and the closing phenylalanine or tryptophan. A D gene is named only where the DNA matches it firmly. The size entry is marked missing in some rows and otherwise reads once, few, many or a size class.

TGTGCCAGCTCACCATCCGAAAGTAGGGCTGTCGGCTACACCTTC,CASSPSESRAVGYTF,TRBV18,15,TRBJ1-2,many,NA
TGTGCCAGCAGCGTAGTCGGGTACGGGGGGTTTGGCAATGAGCAGTTCTTC,CASSVVGYGGFGNEQFF,TRBV9,17,TRBJ2-1,many,TRBD2
TGTGCCACCAGCAGACCCGGGACAGGGGACACCGGGGAGCTGTTTTTT,CATSRPGTGDTGELFF,TRBV15,16,TRBJ2-2,medium-sized,TRBD1
TGTGCCAGCAGATTTCAAACAGGCCCAGATACGCAGTATTTT,CASRFQTGPDTQYF,TRBV6-1,14,TRBJ2-3,medium-sized,NA
TGCAGTGCTAGAAAGCCAGGGGGCGGCGAGCAGTACTTC,CSARKPGGGEQYF,TRBV20-1,13,TRBJ2-7,many,TRBD1
TGTGCCAGCAGCCCCAGTGGTCGACTAGATCGACACTTGGATGAGCAGTTCTTC,CASSPSGRLDRHLDEQFF,TRBV7-2,18,TRBJ2-1,medium-sized,NA
TGTGCCAGCAGCGTTCGAGAGGGGTTAACTGAAGCTTTCTTT,CASSVREGLTEAFF,TRBV7-8,14,TRBJ1-1,medium-sized,NA
TGTGCCAGCAGCTTATCGATCTCTGGAAACACCATATATTTT,CASSLSISGNTIYF,TRBV7-9,14,TRBJ1-3,medium-sized,NA
TGTGCCAGCTCACCACGCACTGGACAGGGGACCTACGAGCAGTACTTC,CASSPRTGQGTYEQYF,TRBV18,16,TRBJ2-7,many,TRBD1
TGTGCCAGCAGTGAATTGACAGCCTACAATGAGCAGTTCTTC,CASSELTAYNEQFF,TRBV6-1,14,TRBJ2-1,medium-sized,NA
TGTGCCACCAGCAGAGAAGGCTGGGGCCGGACCGACGGGAAAGCAGATACGCAGTATTTT,CATSREGWGRTDGKADTQYF,TRBV15,20,TRBJ2-3,many,NA
TGTGCCAGCAGCCCCAACCCGGACAGAGGAGGTCAGCCCCAGCATTTT,CASSPNPDRGGQPQHF,TRBV7-9,16,TRBJ1-5,many,NA
TGTGCCAGCAGTGATCGGGGGGGTCAAGAGACCCAGTACTTC,CASSDRGGQETQYF,TRBV6-5,14,TRBJ2-5,medium-sized,TRBD2
TGTGCCAGCGGGAGAGAAGCTTTCTTT,CASGREAFF,TRBV28,9,TRBJ1-1,medium-sized,NA
TGTGCCAGCAGCGCAAAAGCGGCTAATGAAAAACTGTTTTTT,CASSAKAANEKLFF,TRBV5-5,14,TRBJ1-4,many,NA
TGTGCCAGCAGCCAAGCGACGAGAGCCCAAGTAACAAAGACCCAGTACTTC,CASSQATRAQVTKTQYF,TRBV14,17,TRBJ2-5,medium-sized,NA
TGTGCCAGCAGTTTTGGGACAGGGAACGAGCAGTACTTC,CASSFGTGNEQYF,TRBV27,13,TRBJ2-7,many,TRBD1
TGTGCCAGCAGACGGAGCTACGAGCAGTACTTC,CASRRSYEQYF,TRBV6-5,11,TRBJ2-7,medium-sized,NA
TGTGCCAGCAGGCCTCTAAGCGGTGCCTACGGGCAGTACTTC,CASRPLSGAYGQYF,TRBV12-3/TRBV12-4,14,TRBJ2-7,many,NA
TGTGCCAGCAGCCCGGACTACTACGAGCAGTACTTC,CASSPDYYEQYF,TRBV25-1,12,TRBJ2-7,medium-sized,NA
TGTGCCAGTAGCCGGACAGGGGGCACCCTAGGCACAGATACGCAGTATTTT,CASSRTGGTLGTDTQYF,TRBV19,17,TRBJ2-3,many,TRBD1
TGCGCCAGCAGTTCCGGGGGGCACCCCGCGGATGAGCAGTTCTTC,CASSSGGHPADEQFF,TRBV10-2,15,TRBJ2-1,many,NA
TGTGCCAGCAGCAGTCGGACTAGCCGCTCCTACAATGAGCAGTTCTTC,CASSSRTSRSYNEQFF,TRBV7-6,16,TRBJ2-1,medium-sized,TRBD2
TGCGCCAGCAGCTTGGACAGGGTTGACGAAAAACTGTTTTTT,CASSLDRVDEKLFF,TRBV5-1,14,TRBJ1-4,many,NA
TGTGCCAGCTCTAGATCCGGGACAGGGGATGAAAAACTGTTTTTT,CASSRSGTGDEKLFF,TRBV9,15,TRBJ1-4,many,TRBD1
TGTGCCAGCAGCGTTTCCGGGTACCAAGAGACCCAGTACTTC,CASSVSGYQETQYF,TRBV9,14,TRBJ2-5,many,NA
TGTGCCAGCAGTCTTACGGGACTCACCGGGGAGCTGTTTTTT,CASSLTGLTGELFF,TRBV6-2/TRBV6-3,14,TRBJ2-2,many,NA
TGTGCCAGCAGCGACCAGGGGTCCGACGAGCAGTACTTC,CASSDQGSDEQYF,TRBV3-1,13,TRBJ2-7,medium-sized,NA
TGTGCCAGCAGCTTATCCAATAGCAATCAGCCCCAGCATTTT,CASSLSNSNQPQHF,TRBV5-5,14,TRBJ1-5,medium-sized,NA
TGTGCCAGCAGCCGCGAGGGGGGGAACACTGAAGCTTTCTTT,CASSREGGNTEAFF,TRBV11-2,14,TRBJ1-1,many,NA
TGTGCCAGCAGCCCCGAACCCGCCGGAAACATTCAGTACTTC,CASSPEPAGNIQYF,TRBV11-3,14,TRBJ2-4,medium-sized,NA
TGTGCCAGCAGTGACAACCGGCAGCCCCAGCATTTT,CASSDNRQPQHF,TRBV2,12,TRBJ1-5,medium-sized,NA
TGTGCCAGCACTAAGACGGACAACTATGGCTACACCTTC,CASTKTDNYGYTF,TRBV12-3/TRBV12-4,13,TRBJ1-2,many,NA
TGTGCCAGCAGTGAGAAGGGGACAGGGAGGAAGTATTTT,CASSEKGTGRKYF,TRBV6-1,13,TRBJ1-1,NA,TRBD1
TGTGCCAGCAGTGAACAAATGACAGGGGGGAAAACTTTCTTT,CASSEQMTGGKTFF,TRBV25-1,14,TRBJ1-1,many,TRBD1
TGCGCCAGCAGCTTGGCGGGACAGGGGTACACTGAAGCTTTCTTT,CASSLAGQGYTEAFF,TRBV5-1,15,TRBJ1-1,many,TRBD1
TGCAGTGCCCGCGTCCGCACAGATACGCAGTATTTT,CSARVRTDTQYF,TRBV20-1,12,TRBJ2-3,many,NA
TGCGCCAGCAGCCAAGTTGAGGGGGCGATGTACGAGCAGTACTTC,CASSQVEGAMYEQYF,TRBV4-1,15,TRBJ2-7,many,TRBD1
TGCAGTGCTAAGCTAGGGGAGGTGGCCAAAAACATTCAGTACTTC,CSAKLGEVAKNIQYF,TRBV20-1,15,TRBJ2-4,many,NA
TGCAGTGCTAGGACAGGGACCCACACAGATACGCAGTATTTT,CSARTGTHTDTQYF,TRBV20-1,14,TRBJ2-3,medium-sized,TRBD1
TGTGCCAGCAGTTTTGAAGGGAAGGGCTATGGCTACACCTTC,CASSFEGKGYGYTF,TRBV28,14,TRBJ1-2,many,NA
TGCGCCAGCAGTTGGGGGTCGGGACAGGGGGCGAATGAGCAGTTCTTC,CASSWGSGQGANEQFF,TRBV5-1,16,TRBJ2-1,many,TRBD1
TGTGCCAGCAGTGAGTGGGCGGACGAAAAACTGTTTTTT,CASSEWADEKLFF,TRBV2,13,TRBJ1-4,NA,NA
TGTGCCAGCAGTTTACAGGGGGCGACGATCTCCCAGCCCCAGCATTTT,CASSLQGATISQPQHF,TRBV6-5,16,TRBJ1-5,few,TRBD1
TGTGCCAGCTCACGGGACAGGGGCCCCAATCAGCCCCAGCATTTT,CASSRDRGPNQPQHF,TRBV18,15,TRBJ1-5,medium-sized,TRBD1
TGTGCCAGCAGTGCCCTACGGGACACAGATACGCAGTATTTT,CASSALRDTDTQYF,TRBV6-4,14,TRBJ2-3,few,NA
TGTGCCATCAGTACGGGACTAGCCCCCTACAATGAGCAGTTCTTC,CAISTGLAPYNEQFF,TRBV10-3,15,TRBJ2-1,medium-sized,TRBD2
TGTGCCAACAAAACCCCCGATTGGGGAAATCAGCCCCAGCATTTT,CANKTPDWGNQPQHF,TRBV7-9,15,TRBJ1-5,medium-sized,NA
TGCAGCGTTGCGATCGAGACCCAGTACTTC,CSVAIETQYF,TRBV29-1,10,TRBJ2-5,medium-sized,NA
TGTGCCAGCAGCACACAGACAGGGGTGGGCACTGAAGCTTTCTTT,CASSTQTGVGTEAFF,TRBV7-2,15,TRBJ1-1,many,TRBD1
TGTGCCAGCAGTGAAGTAAGGGACTACTATGGCTACACCTTC,CASSEVRDYYGYTF,TRBV6-1,14,TRBJ1-2,many,NA
TGTGCCAGCAGCCAAGAACGAGTAGCGGACAATGAGCAGTTCTTC,CASSQERVADNEQFF,TRBV3-1,15,TRBJ2-1,many,NA
TGTGCCTGGAGTACAGGGGCCGCATTCTACGAGCAGTACTTC,CAWSTGAAFYEQYF,TRBV30,14,TRBJ2-7,many,TRBD1
TGTGCCAGCTCACCAGGACAGCAAGAGACCCAGTACTTC,CASSPGQQETQYF,TRBV18,13,TRBJ2-5,many,NA
TGTGCCAGCAGTTACGAGGGCGGGACAGGCACTGAAGCTTTCTTT,CASSYEGGTGTEAFF,TRBV6-5,15,TRBJ1-1,medium-sized,TRBD1
TGTGCCAGCTCACCGACAGGTTCGATGAACACCGGGGAGCTGTTTTTT,CASSPTGSMNTGELFF,TRBV18,16,TRBJ2-2,many,NA
TGTGCCAGCAGTCAGGACGGGATCTACGAGCAGTACTTC,CASSQDGIYEQYF,TRBV6-5,13,TRBJ2-7,NA,NA
TGTGCCAGCAGCTTGAAGCCTTATAGCAATCAGCCCCAGCATTTT,CASSLKPYSNQPQHF,TRBV5-6,15,TRBJ1-5,NA,NA